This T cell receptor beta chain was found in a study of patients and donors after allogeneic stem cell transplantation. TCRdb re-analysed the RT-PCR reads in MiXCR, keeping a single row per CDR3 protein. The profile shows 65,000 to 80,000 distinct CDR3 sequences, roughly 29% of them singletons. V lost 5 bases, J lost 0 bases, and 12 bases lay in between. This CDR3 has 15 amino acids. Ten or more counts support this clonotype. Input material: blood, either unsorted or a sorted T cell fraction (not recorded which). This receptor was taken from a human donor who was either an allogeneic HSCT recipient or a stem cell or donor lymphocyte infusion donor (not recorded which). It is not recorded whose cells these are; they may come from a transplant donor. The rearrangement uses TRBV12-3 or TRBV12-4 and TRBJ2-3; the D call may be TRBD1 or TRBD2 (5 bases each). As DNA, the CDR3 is TGTGCCAGCAGTAGAACTAGGGGAAGCACAGATACGCAGTATTTT. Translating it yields CASSRTRGSTDTQYF.